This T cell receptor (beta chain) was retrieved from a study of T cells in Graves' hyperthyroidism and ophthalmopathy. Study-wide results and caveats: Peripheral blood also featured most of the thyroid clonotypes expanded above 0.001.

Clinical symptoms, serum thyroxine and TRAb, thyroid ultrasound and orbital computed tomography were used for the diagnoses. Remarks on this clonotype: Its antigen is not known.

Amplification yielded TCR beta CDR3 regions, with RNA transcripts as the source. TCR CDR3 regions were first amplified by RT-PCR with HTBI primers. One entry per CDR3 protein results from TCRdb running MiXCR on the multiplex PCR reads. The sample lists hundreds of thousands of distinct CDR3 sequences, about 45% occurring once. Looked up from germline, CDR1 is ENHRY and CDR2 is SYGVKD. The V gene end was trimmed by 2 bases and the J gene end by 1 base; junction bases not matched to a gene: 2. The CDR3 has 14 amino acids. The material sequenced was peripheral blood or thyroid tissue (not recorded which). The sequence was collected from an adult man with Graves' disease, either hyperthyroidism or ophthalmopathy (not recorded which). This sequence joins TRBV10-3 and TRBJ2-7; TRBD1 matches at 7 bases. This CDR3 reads CAISEGTVSYEQYF. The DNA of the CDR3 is TGTGCCATCAGTGAGGGGACAGTTTCCTACGAGCAGTACTTC.